The clone carrying this TCR beta chain was seen at least ten times. What it binds is not known. This entry is derived from a study of response to subunit inactivated influenza vaccine. This CDR3 comprises 16 residues. V lost 6 bases and J 2 bases, leaving 16 bases between the germline ends. CDR1 and CDR2 (germline): LGHNA, YNFKEQ. TCRdb ran MiXCR on the RT-PCR reads and lists one entry per CDR3 protein. The sample records 490,000 or so distinct CDR3 sequences, around 8% being singletons. General study findings and limits: Each seasonal influenza vaccination recruits few new T cells, the authors suggested.

The chain couples TRBV4-2 to TRBJ1-4, with D unclear. The TCR originated in a man between 45 and 75 years old who received an inactivated influenza vaccine. The sample consisted of PBMCs from blood, taken 23 to 25 months after vaccination. DNA for the CDR3: TGTGCCAGCAGACATGAAGACCGGCGCACTAATGAAAAACTGTTTTTT. This gives the protein CASRHEDRRTNEKLFF.